The rows below give T cell receptor beta chains drawn from one sample of a study of shared clonotypes between healthy human individuals. Only in-frame clones appear in the TCRdb table, and some are missing; sequencing was by immunoSEQ multiplex PCR. This repertoire shows roughly 2.6 million clones, approximately 94% found once; its top ten account for over 0.12%. Specimen: naive CD4+ T cells sorted from blood. The receptors derive from a man aged 18 to 35 in good health. Both conserved end residues are part of each CDR3. Each record gives: V gene, clone size, J gene, CDR3 protein. Not all rows give a size; the values are once, few, many and, for expanded clones, a class.

V gene: TRBV7-2; clone size: NA; J gene: TRBJ1-6; CDR3 protein: CASSYTGERGTPLHF
V gene: TRBV28; clone size: NA; J gene: TRBJ2-3; CDR3 protein: CASSLSTDTQYF
V gene: TRBV2; clone size: NA; J gene: TRBJ1-2; CDR3 protein: CASRLDSVGYGYTF
V gene: TRBV27; clone size: NA; J gene: TRBJ2-2; CDR3 protein: CASKHGGGNTGELFF
V gene: TRBV5-1; clone size: NA; J gene: TRBJ2-5; CDR3 protein: CASSFPWTGQETQYF
V gene: TRBV10-3; clone size: NA; J gene: TRBJ2-5; CDR3 protein: CAISRGQGNWETQYF
V gene: TRBV2; clone size: NA; J gene: TRBJ1-1; CDR3 protein: CASGDRGGTEAFF
V gene: TRBV5-1; clone size: NA; J gene: TRBJ2-3; CDR3 protein: CASSLDRYTDTQYF
V gene: TRBV18; clone size: NA; J gene: TRBJ2-5; CDR3 protein: CASSPTVQETQYF
V gene: TRBV28; clone size: few; J gene: TRBJ1-4; CDR3 protein: CASSFWPTNEKLFF
V gene: TRBV6-5; clone size: NA; J gene: TRBJ1-1; CDR3 protein: CASDLTGNTEAFF
V gene: TRBV5-1; clone size: NA; J gene: TRBJ1-1; CDR3 protein: CASSLERESAFF
V gene: TRBV27; clone size: NA; J gene: TRBJ2-2; CDR3 protein: CASSLIALNTGELFF
V gene: TRBV6-5; clone size: NA; J gene: TRBJ1-1; CDR3 protein: CASSYFLGGTEAFF
V gene: TRBV30; clone size: NA; J gene: TRBJ2-3; CDR3 protein: CAWAFGDTQYF
V gene: TRBV9; clone size: NA; J gene: TRBJ2-3; CDR3 protein: CASSSIATSTDTQYF
V gene: TRBV28; clone size: once; J gene: TRBJ1-1; CDR3 protein: CASSLTPGQAFF
V gene: TRBV5-4; clone size: NA; J gene: TRBJ1-3; CDR3 protein: CASSIRQGSGNTIYF
V gene: TRBV11-2; clone size: NA; J gene: TRBJ2-7; CDR3 protein: CASSPHYGDSYEQYF
V gene: TRBV7-7; clone size: NA; J gene: TRBJ2-2; CDR3 protein: CASSLGAGNTGELFF
V gene: TRBV2; clone size: NA; J gene: TRBJ1-2; CDR3 protein: CAPRGALTYGYTF
V gene: TRBV5-4; clone size: NA; J gene: TRBJ2-3; CDR3 protein: CASSLQAWSGDTQYF
V gene: TRBV2; clone size: NA; J gene: TRBJ2-2; CDR3 protein: CASSGTGGTGELFF
V gene: TRBV30; clone size: once; J gene: TRBJ2-5; CDR3 protein: CAWSVGDRVGETQYF
V gene: TRBV27; clone size: NA; J gene: TRBJ2-3; CDR3 protein: CASSPLPGRGQPDTQYF
V gene: TRBV9; clone size: NA; J gene: TRBJ2-1; CDR3 protein: CASSVGGGNEQFF
V gene: TRBV2; clone size: NA; J gene: TRBJ2-1; CDR3 protein: CASLLGNEQFF
V gene: TRBV5-1; clone size: once; J gene: TRBJ2-7; CDR3 protein: CASSLMISGSYEQYF
V gene: TRBV27; clone size: once; J gene: TRBJ2-7; CDR3 protein: CASSAPATGGVYEQYF
V gene: TRBV15; clone size: NA; J gene: TRBJ1-2; CDR3 protein: CATSRDPGVGYGYTF
V gene: TRBV7-9; clone size: few; J gene: TRBJ1-2; CDR3 protein: CASSPVAGNYGYTF
V gene: TRBV27; clone size: NA; J gene: TRBJ1-2; CDR3 protein: CASSAQGDYGYTF
V gene: TRBV21-1; clone size: once; J gene: TRBJ2-2; CDR3 protein: CASSKVGTGDTGELFF
V gene: TRBV11-3; clone size: NA; J gene: TRBJ1-2; CDR3 protein: CASSLREDGQGGYGYTF
V gene: TRBV5-1; clone size: NA; J gene: TRBJ2-3; CDR3 protein: CASSLSAPTDTQYF
V gene: TRBV19; clone size: NA; J gene: TRBJ2-7; CDR3 protein: CASSSPGTSGRNEQYF
V gene: TRBV15; clone size: once; J gene: TRBJ1-4; CDR3 protein: CATSRAIGRINEKLFF
V gene: TRBV28; clone size: NA; J gene: TRBJ2-7; CDR3 protein: CASSLIPVYEQYF
V gene: TRBV4-1; clone size: NA; J gene: TRBJ2-2; CDR3 protein: CASSYDRNTGELFF
V gene: TRBV5-1; clone size: NA; J gene: TRBJ1-4; CDR3 protein: CASSQIGGTNEKLFF
V gene: TRBV25-1; clone size: NA; J gene: TRBJ2-2; CDR3 protein: CASSPGGIRGGELFF
V gene: TRBV7-9; clone size: NA; J gene: TRBJ1-6; CDR3 protein: CASSPFTSQAPLHF
V gene: TRBV6-5; clone size: NA; J gene: TRBJ1-2; CDR3 protein: CASSKGVLNYGYTF
V gene: TRBV2; clone size: NA; J gene: TRBJ2-7; CDR3 protein: CASSEAGRGRGEQYF
V gene: TRBV29-1; clone size: NA; J gene: TRBJ1-1; CDR3 protein: CSVDANRNTEAFF
V gene: TRBV30; clone size: NA; J gene: TRBJ2-2; CDR3 protein: CAWISEMNTGELFF
V gene: TRBV6-1; clone size: NA; J gene: TRBJ2-2; CDR3 protein: CASRRQDGELFF
V gene: TRBV7-9; clone size: NA; J gene: TRBJ2-3; CDR3 protein: CASSPDSDTQYF
V gene: TRBV5-1; clone size: NA; J gene: TRBJ2-7; CDR3 protein: CASSLEGQVTYEQYF
V gene: TRBV18; clone size: NA; J gene: TRBJ2-7; CDR3 protein: CASSPPSQHYEQYF
V gene: TRBV15; clone size: NA; J gene: TRBJ1-6; CDR3 protein: CATSRTGTGDSPLHF
V gene: TRBV6-5; clone size: NA; J gene: TRBJ1-1; CDR3 protein: CASRGSYLNTEAFF
V gene: TRBV4-3; clone size: NA; J gene: TRBJ2-2; CDR3 protein: CASSQDPSGRSGGELFF